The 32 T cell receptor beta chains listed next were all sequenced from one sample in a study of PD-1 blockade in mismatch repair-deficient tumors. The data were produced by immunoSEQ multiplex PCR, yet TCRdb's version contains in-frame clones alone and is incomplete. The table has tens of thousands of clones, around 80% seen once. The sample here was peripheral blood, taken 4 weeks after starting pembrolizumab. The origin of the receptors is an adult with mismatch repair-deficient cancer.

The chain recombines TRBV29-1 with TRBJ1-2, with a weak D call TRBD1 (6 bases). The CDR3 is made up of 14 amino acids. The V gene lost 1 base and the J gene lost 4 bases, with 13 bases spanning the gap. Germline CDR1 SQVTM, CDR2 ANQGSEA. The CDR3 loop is CSVEGVQGTYGYTF. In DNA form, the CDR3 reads TGCAGCGTTGAAGGGGTGCAGGGGACCTATGGCTACACCTTC.

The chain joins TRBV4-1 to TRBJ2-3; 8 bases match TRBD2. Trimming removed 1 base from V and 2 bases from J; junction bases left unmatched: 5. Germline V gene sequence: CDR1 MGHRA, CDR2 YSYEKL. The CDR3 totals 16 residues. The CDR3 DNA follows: TGCGCCAGCAGCCAAGTCCCTAGCGGGTTCACAGATACGCAGTATTTT. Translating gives CASSQVPSGFTDTQYF.

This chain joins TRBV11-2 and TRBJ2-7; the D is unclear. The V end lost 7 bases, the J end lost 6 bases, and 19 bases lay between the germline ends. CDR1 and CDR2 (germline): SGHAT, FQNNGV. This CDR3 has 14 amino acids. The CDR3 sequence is CASTQSPGPGEQYF. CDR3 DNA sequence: TGTGCCAGCACCCAGTCGCCGGGTCCCGGCGAGCAGTACTTC.

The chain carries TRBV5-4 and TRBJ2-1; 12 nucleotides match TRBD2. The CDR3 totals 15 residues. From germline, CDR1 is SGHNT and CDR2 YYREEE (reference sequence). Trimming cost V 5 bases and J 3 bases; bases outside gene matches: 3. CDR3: CASRPTSGSYNEQFF. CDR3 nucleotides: TGTGCCAGCAGACCGACTAGCGGGAGCTACAATGAGCAGTTCTTC.

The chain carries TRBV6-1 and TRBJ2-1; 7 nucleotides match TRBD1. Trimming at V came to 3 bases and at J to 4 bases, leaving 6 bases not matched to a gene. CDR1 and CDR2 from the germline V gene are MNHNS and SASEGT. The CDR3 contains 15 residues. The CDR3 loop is CASSDPGTEYNEQFF. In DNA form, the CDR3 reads TGTGCCAGCAGTGATCCCGGGACAGAGTACAATGAGCAGTTCTTC.

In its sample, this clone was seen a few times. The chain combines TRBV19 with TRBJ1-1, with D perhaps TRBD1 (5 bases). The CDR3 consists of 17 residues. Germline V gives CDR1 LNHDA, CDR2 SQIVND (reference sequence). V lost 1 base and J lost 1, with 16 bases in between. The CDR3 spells CASSIVGWGGPNTEAFF. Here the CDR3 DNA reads TGTGCCAGTAGTATAGTCGGGTGGGGCGGACCGAACACTGAAGCTTTCTTT.

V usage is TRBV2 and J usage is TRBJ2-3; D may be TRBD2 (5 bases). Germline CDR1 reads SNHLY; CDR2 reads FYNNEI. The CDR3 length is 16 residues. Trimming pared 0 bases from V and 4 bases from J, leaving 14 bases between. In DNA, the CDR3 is TGTGCCAGCAGTGAAGCGTCCGCGACCGGGGCAGATACGCAGTATTTT. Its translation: CASSEASATGADTQYF.

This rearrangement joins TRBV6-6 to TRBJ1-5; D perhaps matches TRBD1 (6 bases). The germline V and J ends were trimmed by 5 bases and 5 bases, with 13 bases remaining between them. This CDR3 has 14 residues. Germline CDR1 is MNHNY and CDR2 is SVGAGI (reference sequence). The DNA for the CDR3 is TGTGCCAGCAGTCTAACAGGGTCCCATCAGCCCCAGCATTTT. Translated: CASSLTGSHQPQHF.

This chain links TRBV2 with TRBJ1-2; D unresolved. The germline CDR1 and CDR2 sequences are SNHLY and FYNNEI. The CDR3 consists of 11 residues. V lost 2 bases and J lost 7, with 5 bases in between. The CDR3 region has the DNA TGTGCCAGCAGTGAAACGGGTGGCTACACCTTC. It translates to CASSETGGYTF.

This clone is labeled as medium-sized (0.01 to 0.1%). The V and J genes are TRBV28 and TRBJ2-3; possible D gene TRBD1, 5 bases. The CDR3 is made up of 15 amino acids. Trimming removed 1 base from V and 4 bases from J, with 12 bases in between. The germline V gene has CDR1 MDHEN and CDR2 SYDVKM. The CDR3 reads CASSLYQGFADTQYF. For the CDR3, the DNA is TGTGCCAGCAGTTTATACCAGGGATTCGCAGATACGCAGTATTTT.

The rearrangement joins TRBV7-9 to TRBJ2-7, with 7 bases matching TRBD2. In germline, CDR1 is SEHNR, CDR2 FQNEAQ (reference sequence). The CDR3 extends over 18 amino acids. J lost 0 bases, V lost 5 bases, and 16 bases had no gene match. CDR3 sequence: CASSPQGEGPPSSYEQYF. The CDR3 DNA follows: TGTGCCAGCAGCCCCCAAGGGGAGGGGCCGCCAAGCTCCTACGAGCAGTACTTC.

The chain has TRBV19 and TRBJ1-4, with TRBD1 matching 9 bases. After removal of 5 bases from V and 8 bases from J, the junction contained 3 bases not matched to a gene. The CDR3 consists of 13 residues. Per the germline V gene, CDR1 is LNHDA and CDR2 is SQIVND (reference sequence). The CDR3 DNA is TGTGCCAGTAGTGAGGGGACAGGGGAAAAACTGTTTTTT. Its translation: CASSEGTGEKLFF.

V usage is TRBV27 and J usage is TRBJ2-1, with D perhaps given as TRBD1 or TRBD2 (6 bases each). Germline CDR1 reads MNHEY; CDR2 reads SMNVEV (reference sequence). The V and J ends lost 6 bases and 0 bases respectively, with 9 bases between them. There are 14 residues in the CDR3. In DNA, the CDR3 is TGTGCCAGCAGAGAGGGGGGCTCCTACAATGAGCAGTTCTTC. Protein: CASREGGSYNEQFF.

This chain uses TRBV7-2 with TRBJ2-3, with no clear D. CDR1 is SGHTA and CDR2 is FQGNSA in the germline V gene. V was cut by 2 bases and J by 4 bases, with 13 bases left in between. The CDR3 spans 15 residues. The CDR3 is CASSLLGGVADTQYF. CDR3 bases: TGTGCCAGCAGCTTATTAGGCGGTGTCGCAGATACGCAGTATTTT.

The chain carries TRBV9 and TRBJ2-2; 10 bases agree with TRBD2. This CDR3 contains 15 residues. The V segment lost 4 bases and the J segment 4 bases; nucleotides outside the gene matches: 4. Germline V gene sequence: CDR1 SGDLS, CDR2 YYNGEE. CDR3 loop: CASSLWTSGTGELFF. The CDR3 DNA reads TGTGCCAGCAGCCTATGGACTAGCGGCACCGGGGAGCTGTTTTTT.

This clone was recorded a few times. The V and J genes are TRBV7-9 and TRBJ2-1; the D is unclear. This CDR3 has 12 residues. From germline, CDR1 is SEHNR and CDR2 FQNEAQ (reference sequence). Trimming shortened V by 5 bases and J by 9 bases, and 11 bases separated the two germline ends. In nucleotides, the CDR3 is TGTGCCAGCAGCGGGCCCCCGGGTGAGCAGTTCTTC. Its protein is CASSGPPGEQFF.

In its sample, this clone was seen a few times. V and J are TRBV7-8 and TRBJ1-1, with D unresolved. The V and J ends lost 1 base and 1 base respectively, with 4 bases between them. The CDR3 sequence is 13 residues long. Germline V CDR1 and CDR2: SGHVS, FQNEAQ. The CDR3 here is CASSLEQNTEAFF. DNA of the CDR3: TGTGCCAGCAGCTTAGAACAGAACACTGAAGCTTTCTTT. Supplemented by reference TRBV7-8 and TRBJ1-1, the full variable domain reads GAGVSQSPRYKVAKRGQDVALRCDPISGHVSLFWYQQALGQGPEFLTYFQNEAQLDKSGLPSDRFFAERPEGSVSTLKIQRTQQEDSAVYLCASSLEQNTEAFFGQGTRLTVV.

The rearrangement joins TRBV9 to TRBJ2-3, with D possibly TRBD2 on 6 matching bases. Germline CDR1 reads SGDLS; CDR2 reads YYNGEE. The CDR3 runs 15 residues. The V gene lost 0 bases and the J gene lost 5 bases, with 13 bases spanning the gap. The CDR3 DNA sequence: TGTGCCAGCAGCGTAGTCGGACTCGGGGGAGATACGCAGTATTTT. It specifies CASSVVGLGGDTQYF.

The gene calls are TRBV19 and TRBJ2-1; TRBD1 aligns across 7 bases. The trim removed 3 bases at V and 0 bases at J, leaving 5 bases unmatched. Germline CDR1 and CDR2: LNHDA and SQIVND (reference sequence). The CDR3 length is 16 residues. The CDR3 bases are TGTGCCAGTAGTATCACTCCAGGGGGCTCCTACAATGAGCAGTTCTTC. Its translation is CASSITPGGSYNEQFF.

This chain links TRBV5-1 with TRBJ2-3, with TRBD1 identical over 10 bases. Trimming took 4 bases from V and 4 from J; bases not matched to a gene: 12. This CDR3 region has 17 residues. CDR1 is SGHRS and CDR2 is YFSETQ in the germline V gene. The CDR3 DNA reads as TGCGCCAGCAGCCTGGGGGCCGGGACAGGGGCGCCAGATACGCAGTATTTT. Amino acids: CASSLGAGTGAPDTQYF. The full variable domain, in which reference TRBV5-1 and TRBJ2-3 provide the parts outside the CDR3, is KAGVTQTPRYLIKTRGQQVTLSCSPISGHRSVSWYQQTPGQGLQFLFEYFSETQRNKGNFPGRFSGRQFSNSRSEMNVSTLELGDSALYLCASSLGAGTGAPDTQYFGPGTRLTVL.

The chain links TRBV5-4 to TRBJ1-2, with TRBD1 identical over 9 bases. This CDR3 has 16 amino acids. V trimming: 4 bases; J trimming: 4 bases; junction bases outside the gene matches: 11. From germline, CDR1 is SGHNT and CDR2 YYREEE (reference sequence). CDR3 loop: CASSKPTGGRGYGYTF. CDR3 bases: TGTGCCAGCAGCAAACCGACAGGGGGTAGAGGCTATGGCTACACCTTC. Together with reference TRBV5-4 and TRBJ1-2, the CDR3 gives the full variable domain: ETGVTQSPTHLIKTRGQQVTLRCSSQSGHNTVSWYQQALGQGPQFIFQYYREEENGRGNFPPRFSGLQFPNYSSELNVNALELDDSALYLCASSKPTGGRGYGYTFGSGTRLTVV.

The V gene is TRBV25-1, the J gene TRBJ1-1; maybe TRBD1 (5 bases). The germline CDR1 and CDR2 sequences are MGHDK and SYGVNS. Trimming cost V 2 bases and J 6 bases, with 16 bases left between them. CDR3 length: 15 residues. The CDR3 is CASSENAGLGAEAFF. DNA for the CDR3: TGTGCCAGCAGTGAAAACGCAGGGCTGGGGGCTGAAGCTTTCTTT. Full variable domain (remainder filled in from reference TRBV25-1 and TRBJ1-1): EADIYQTPRYLVIGTGKKITLECSQTMGHDKMYWYQQDPGMELHLIHYSYGVNSTEKGDLSSESTVSRIRTEHFPLTLESARPSHTSQYLCASSENAGLGAEAFFGQGTRLTVV.

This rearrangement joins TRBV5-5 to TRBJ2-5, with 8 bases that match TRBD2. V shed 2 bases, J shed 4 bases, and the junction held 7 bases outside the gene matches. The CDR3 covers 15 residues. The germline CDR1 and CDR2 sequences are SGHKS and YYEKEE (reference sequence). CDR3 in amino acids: CASSFPSGSGETQYF. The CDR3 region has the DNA TGTGCCAGCAGCTTCCCGAGCGGGAGTGGAGAGACCCAGTACTTC. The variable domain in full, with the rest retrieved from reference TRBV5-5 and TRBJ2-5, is DAGVTQSPTHLIKTRGQQVTLRCSPISGHKSVSWYQQVLGQGPQFIFQYYEKEERGRGNFPDRFSARQFPNYSSELNVNALLLGDSALYLCASSFPSGSGETQYFGPGTRLLVL.

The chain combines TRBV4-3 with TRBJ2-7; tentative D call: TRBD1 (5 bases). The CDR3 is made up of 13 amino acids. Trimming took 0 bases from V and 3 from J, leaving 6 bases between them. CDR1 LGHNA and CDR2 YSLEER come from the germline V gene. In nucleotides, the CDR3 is TGCGCCAGCAGCCAAGATCAGGGCTACGAGCAGTACTTC. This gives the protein CASSQDQGYEQYF.

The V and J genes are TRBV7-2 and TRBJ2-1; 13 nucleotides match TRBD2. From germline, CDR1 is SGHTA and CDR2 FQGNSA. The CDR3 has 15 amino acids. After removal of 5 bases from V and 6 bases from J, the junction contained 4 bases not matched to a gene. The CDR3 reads CASSRGLAGPNEQFF. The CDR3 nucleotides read TGTGCCAGCAGCCGGGGACTAGCGGGACCCAATGAGCAGTTCTTC.

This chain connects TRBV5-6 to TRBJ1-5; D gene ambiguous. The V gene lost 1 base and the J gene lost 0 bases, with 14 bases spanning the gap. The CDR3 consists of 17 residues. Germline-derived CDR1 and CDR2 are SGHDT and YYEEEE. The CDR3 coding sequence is TGTGCCAGCAGCTTGAGAGGTCGCAGTTATAGCAATCAGCCCCAGCATTTT. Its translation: CASSLRGRSYSNQPQHF.

The CDR3 nucleotides are TGTGCCAGCAACCCCGCCCGGGGGAGCTCTGGAAACACCATATATTTT. Translated, it gives CASNPARGSSGNTIYF. The chain has TRBV27 and TRBJ1-3, with a weak D call TRBD1 (5 bases). The V gene lost 7 bases and the J gene lost 0 bases, with 16 bases spanning the gap. Germline CDR1 MNHEY, CDR2 SMNVEV (reference sequence). The CDR3 is 16 residues long.

CDR3 amino acids: CASSTPGRLVAGELFF. The CDR3 DNA reads TGTGCCAGTAGTACCCCCGGGCGACTTGTCGCCGGGGAGCTGTTTTTT. V usage is TRBV19 and J usage is TRBJ2-2; D remains unclear. Trimming cost V 4 bases and J 6 bases, with 18 bases left between them. CDR1 and CDR2 (germline): LNHDA, SQIVND (reference sequence). This CDR3 is 16 amino acids long.

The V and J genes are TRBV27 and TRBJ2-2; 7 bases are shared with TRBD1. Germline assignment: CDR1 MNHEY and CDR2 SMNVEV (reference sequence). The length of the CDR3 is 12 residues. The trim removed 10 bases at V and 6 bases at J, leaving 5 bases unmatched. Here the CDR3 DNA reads TGTGCCACCGCGACAGGGTCCGGGGAGCTGTTTTTT. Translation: CATATGSGELFF.

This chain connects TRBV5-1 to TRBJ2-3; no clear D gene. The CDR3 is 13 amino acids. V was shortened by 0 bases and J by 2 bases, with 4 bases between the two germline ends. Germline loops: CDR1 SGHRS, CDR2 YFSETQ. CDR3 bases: TGCGCCAGCAGCTTGGACTACACAGATACGCAGTATTTT. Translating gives CASSLDYTDTQYF.

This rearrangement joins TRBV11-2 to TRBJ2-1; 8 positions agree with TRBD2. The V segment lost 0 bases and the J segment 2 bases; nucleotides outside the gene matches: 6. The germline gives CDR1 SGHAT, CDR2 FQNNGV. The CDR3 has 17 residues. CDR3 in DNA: TGTGCCAGCAGCTTAGATCGGTGGCGGGAGGCCTACAATGAGCAGTTCTTC. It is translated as CASSLDRWREAYNEQFF.

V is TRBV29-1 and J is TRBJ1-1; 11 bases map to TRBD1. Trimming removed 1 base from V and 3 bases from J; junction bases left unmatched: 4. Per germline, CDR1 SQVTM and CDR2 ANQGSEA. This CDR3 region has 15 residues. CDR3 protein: CSVEAGTGGYTEAFF. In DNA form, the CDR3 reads TGCAGCGTTGAAGCGGGGACAGGGGGGTACACTGAAGCTTTCTTT.